The T cell receptor (beta chain) under discussion was sequenced for a study of read filtering for tumor transcriptome and immune sequencing. Findings and limits, study-wide: Even smaller IR-seq throughput identified most shared clonotypes.

V was clipped by 3 bases and J by 5 bases, with 16 bases between them. This CDR3 is built from 15 residues. From approximately 430 ng of RNA, a library with molecular barcoded alpha/delta and beta/gamma adaptors was made. One entry per CDR3 protein, called by TCRdb with MiXCR from the reads. The sample has over 45,000 distinct CDR3 sequences; roughly 12% are singletons. This clonotype occurred many times. Its antigen remains unidentified. Sequencing used a population of CD138-negative cells sorted from bone marrow. This TCR came from a donor aged 40 or over with multiple myeloma. The genes are TRBV12-3 or TRBV12-4 and TRBJ2-5; the D gene could be TRBD1 or TRBD2 (5 bases each). The CDR3 sequence: CASSFGTLKTETQYF. CDR3 DNA: TGTGCCAGCAGTTTTGGGACCCTAAAGACGGAGACCCAGTACTTC.